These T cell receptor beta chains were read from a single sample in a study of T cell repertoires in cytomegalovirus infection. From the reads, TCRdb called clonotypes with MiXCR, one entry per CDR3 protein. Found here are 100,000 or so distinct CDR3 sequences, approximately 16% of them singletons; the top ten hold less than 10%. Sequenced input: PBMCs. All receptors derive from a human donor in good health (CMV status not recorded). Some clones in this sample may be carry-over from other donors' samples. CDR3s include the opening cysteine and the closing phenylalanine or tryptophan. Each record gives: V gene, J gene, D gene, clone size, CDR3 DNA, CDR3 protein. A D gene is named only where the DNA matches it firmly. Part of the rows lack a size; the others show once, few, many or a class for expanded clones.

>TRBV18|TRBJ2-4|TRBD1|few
TGTGCCAGCTCTCCTCGGACAGGGGGGGAAGACATTCAGTACTTC
CASSPRTGGEDIQYF
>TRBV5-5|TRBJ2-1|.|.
TGTGCCAGCAGTAGCGTCGGGGATGAGCAGTTCTTC
CASSSVGDEQFF
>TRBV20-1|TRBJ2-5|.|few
TGCAGTGCTAGCCCTCCTCTGGACTTGCAAGAGACCCAGTACTTC
CSASPPLDLQETQYF
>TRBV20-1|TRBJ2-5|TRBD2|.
TGCAGTGCTAGAGATCTCACGAAGAGCGGGGGGGCGGGGGAGACCCAGTACTTC
CSARDLTKSGGAGETQYF
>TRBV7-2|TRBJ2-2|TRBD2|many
TGTGCCAGCACCTTTGGGCGGGGGGCTGTCACCGGGGAGCTGTTTTTT
CASTFGRGAVTGELFF
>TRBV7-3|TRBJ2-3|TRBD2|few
TGTGCCAGCAGCTCCACTGAAGCGGGGACAGATACGCAGTATTTT
CASSSTEAGTDTQYF
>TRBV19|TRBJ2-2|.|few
TGTGCCAGTAGTATAGGTCGGACACCGAACACCGGGGAGCTGTTTTTT
CASSIGRTPNTGELFF
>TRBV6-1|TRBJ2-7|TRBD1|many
TGTGCCAGCAGTACAGGGGGCGCAGGGTCCTACGAGCAGTACTTC
CASSTGGAGSYEQYF
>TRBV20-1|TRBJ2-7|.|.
TGCAGTGCTAGAGATTGGAGGGCCAGCTACGAGCAGTACTTC
CSARDWRASYEQYF
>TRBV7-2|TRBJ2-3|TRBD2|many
TGTGCCAGCGCACCTGGGGGGGGCACAGATACGCAGTATTTT
CASAPGGGTDTQYF
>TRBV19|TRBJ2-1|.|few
TGTGCCAGTAGGGCCAGGGTGAGGGATGAGCAGTTCTTC
CASRARVRDEQFF
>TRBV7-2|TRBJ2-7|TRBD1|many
TGTGCCAGCAGCTCCCCCCCGGGACAGGGGGTCTACGAGCAGTACTTC
CASSSPPGQGVYEQYF
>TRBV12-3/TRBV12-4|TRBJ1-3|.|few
TGTGCCAGCAGCCGGAGCAACCTGGGCACCATATATTTT
CASSRSNLGTIYF
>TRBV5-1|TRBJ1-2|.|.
TGCGCCAGCAGCTTGGGGGGCCCGGGGGCCTATGGCTACACCTTC
CASSLGGPGAYGYTF
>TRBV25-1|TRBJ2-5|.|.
TGTGCCAGCAGTGATAGGGGGGCGAAAGAGACCCAGTACTTC
CASSDRGAKETQYF
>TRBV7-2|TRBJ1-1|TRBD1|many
TGTGCCAGCAGCCCCCGGGACAGGGAGGGAACTGAAGCTTTCTTT
CASSPRDREGTEAFF
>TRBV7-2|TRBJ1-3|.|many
TGTGCCAGCAGCCCCGACGGGACTCGAATAGCGGGAAACACCATATATTTT
CASSPDGTRIAGNTIYF
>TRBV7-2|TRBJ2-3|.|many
TGTGCCAGCAGCTTAGCACAGATCGCAGATACGCAGTATTTT
CASSLAQIADTQYF
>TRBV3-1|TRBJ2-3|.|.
TGTGCCAGCAGCCAAGATGGGGGACACGCAGATACGCAGTATTTT
CASSQDGGHADTQYF
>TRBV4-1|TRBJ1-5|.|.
TGCGCCAGCAGCCAGCGATTCTTCGGACGGTGGAATCAGCCCCAGCATTTT
CASSQRFFGRWNQPQHF
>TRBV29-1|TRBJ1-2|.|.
TGCAGCGTTGAGCGGTCGTGGACAGATAACTATGGCTACACCTTC
CSVERSWTDNYGYTF
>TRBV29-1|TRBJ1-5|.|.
TGCAGCGTTGGAGGGGTAGGAGCGGGGCAGCCCCAGCATTTT
CSVGGVGAGQPQHF
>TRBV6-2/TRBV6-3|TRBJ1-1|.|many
TGTGCCAGCAGTTACTCGGGGTTGAACACTGAAGCTTTCTTT
CASSYSGLNTEAFF
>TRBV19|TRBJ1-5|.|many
TGTGCCAGTCGGAGCACCGACAGTGATGGGAAGCCCCAGCATTTT
CASRSTDSDGKPQHF
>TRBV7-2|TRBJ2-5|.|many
TGTGCCAGCCGACAAGGGGGGTTTGGGGAGACCCAGTACTTC
CASRQGGFGETQYF
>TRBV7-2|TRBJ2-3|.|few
TGTGCCAGCAGCTTAAATTCAAGAGGGTTCGCAGATACGCAGTATTTT
CASSLNSRGFADTQYF
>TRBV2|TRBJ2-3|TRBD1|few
TGTGCCAGCAGTGAAGCTGCGACAGGGGGCGCGGATACGCAGTATTTT
CASSEAATGGADTQYF
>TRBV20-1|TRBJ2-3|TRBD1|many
TGCAGTGCTAGACTACTTCCGGGACAGGGAAGCGATACGCAGTATTTT
CSARLLPGQGSDTQYF
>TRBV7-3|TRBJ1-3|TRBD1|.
TGTGCCAGCAGCCCTACGACAGGGGGGGGCTCTGGAAACACCATATATTTT
CASSPTTGGGSGNTIYF
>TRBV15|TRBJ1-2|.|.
TGTGCCACCAGCAGAGATCTGAGCCCCCCGGGAGGTGGCTACACCTTC
CATSRDLSPPGGGYTF
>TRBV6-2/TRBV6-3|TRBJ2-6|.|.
TGTGCCAGCAGTTACGGACTGTTAACAGGGGCCAACGTCCTGACTTTC
CASSYGLLTGANVLTF
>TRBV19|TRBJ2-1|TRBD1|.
TGTGCCAGTAGTGGCCGGGACAGGGGGCTTTCTTATGAGCAGTTCTTC
CASSGRDRGLSYEQFF
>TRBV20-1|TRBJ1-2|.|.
TGCAGTGCTAGTTCTTTGGGGCAGAGCGACTATGGCTACACCTTC
CSASSLGQSDYGYTF
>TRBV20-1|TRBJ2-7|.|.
TGCAGTGCTAGACCCCCAGGAGACAGACTCTACGAGCAGTACTTC
CSARPPGDRLYEQYF
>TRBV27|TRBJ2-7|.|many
TGTGCCAGCAGTCCGGACCTGCAAAGCTCCTACGAGCAGTACTTC
CASSPDLQSSYEQYF
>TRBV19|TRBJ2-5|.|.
TGTGCCAGTAGTACAGCTGGGGGCAGGTCGGGGGAGACCCAGTACTTC
CASSTAGGRSGETQYF
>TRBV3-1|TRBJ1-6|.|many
TGTGCCAGCAGCCATAGGACGGAAAGGAGCTCCTATAATTCACCCCTCCACTTT
CASSHRTERSSYNSPLHF
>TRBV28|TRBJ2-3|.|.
TGTGCCAGCAGTTTAGCAGACGGGGGTGATACGCAGTATTTT
CASSLADGGDTQYF
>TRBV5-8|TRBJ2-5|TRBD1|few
TGTGCCAGCAGCCACGGGACAGGGAGGTATCAAGAGACCCAGTACTTC
CASSHGTGRYQETQYF
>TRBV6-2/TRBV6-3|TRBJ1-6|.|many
TGTGCCAGCAGGAGAGGGAGTTCTTCACCCCTCCACTTT
CASRRGSSSPLHF
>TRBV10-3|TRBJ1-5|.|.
TGTGCCATCAGTGGGGGCAGCCCCTATAGCAATCAGCCCCAGCATTTT
CAISGGSPYSNQPQHF
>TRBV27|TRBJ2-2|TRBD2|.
TGTGCCAGCAGTCCACAGCGGGGGGGTGGCGCCGGGGAGCTGTTTTTT
CASSPQRGGGAGELFF
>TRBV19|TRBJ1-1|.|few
TGTGCCAGTAGCTTGCATTGGAACACTGAAGCTTTCTTT
CASSLHWNTEAFF
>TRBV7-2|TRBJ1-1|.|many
TGTGCCAGCAGATCGATGAACACTGAAGCTTTCTTT
CASRSMNTEAFF
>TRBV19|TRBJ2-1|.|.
TGTGCCAGTAGGGAGTTCGAATCCTACAATGAGCAGTTCTTC
CASREFESYNEQFF
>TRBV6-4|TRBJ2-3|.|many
TGTGCCAGCAGTGGGACTGGAGGCACAGATACGCAGTATTTT
CASSGTGGTDTQYF
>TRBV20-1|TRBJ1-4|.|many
TGCAGTGCTACCCCGAGGGGGGCCCCAACTAATGAAAAACTGTTTTTT
CSATPRGAPTNEKLFF
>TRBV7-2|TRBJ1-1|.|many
TGTGCCAGCAGCTTGGTGGCGGGGCAGGGGAATTTTGAAGCTTTCTTT
CASSLVAGQGNFEAFF
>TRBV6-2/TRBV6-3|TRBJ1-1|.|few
TGTGCCAGCAGGACTACGGGGCTCATGAACACTGAAGCTTTCTTT
CASRTTGLMNTEAFF
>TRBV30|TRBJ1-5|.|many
TGTGCCTGGAGTCGATCCAGTGATCAGCCCCAGCATTTT
CAWSRSSDQPQHF
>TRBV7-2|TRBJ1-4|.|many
TGTGCCAGCAGCTTCTCTAATGAAAAACTGTTTTTT
CASSFSNEKLFF
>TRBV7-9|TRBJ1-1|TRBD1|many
TGTGCCAGCAGCCCTAGGACAGGACAGAACACTGAAGCTTTCTTT
CASSPRTGQNTEAFF